The clone carrying this TCR beta chain has a count of ten or more. Its target is unknown. Alongside a J-beta primer mix, a sample-barcoded 5' primer served in a second PCR lasting roughly 6 to 11 cycles. A single record per CDR3 protein comes from TCRdb applying MiXCR to the 5' RACE reads. Of around 850,000 distinct CDR3 sequences listed, around 36% are singletons. This CDR3 comprises 13 residues. Germline assignment: CDR1 MNHEY and CDR2 SVGAGI. V lost 4 bases and J lost 8, with 12 bases in between. This sample stems from a study of blood T cells in healthy people across ages. Healthy Caucasian individuals from Russia aged about 6 to 90 were enrolled as donors. Whenever a sample was processed, at least 7 million PBMCs were isolated. Overall study results and limits: The CMV status of each donor remained undetermined, and this could have confounded shifts in expanded clonotypes. PBMC samples, being unsorted, prevented any conclusive comparison of naive and antigen-experienced cells.

This receptor was obtained from a man aged 18 to 30 in good health. This sequence joins TRBV6-5 and TRBJ2-1, with D unclear. Input material: blood. The CDR3 protein is CASSSRTADEQFF. The CDR3 coding sequence is TGTGCCAGCAGTTCTAGAACTGCGGATGAGCAGTTCTTC.